One sample yielded the 14 T cell receptor beta chains listed below, sequenced in a study of T cell responses to AZD1222 COVID-19 vaccine. Assay used: immunoSEQ multiplex PCR; TCRdb lists only in-frame clones, some missing. The sample has roughly 120,000 clones, roughly 90% seen once. Sequences were derived from peripheral blood, sampled on day 0 of MenACWY control vaccination. Receptors originate from an adult in good health.

V and J are TRBV18 and TRBJ2-1, with D tentatively TRBD1 (6 bases). V lost 3 bases to trimming and J lost 8 bases, with 14 bases between them. There are 14 residues in the CDR3. Germline V gene data show CDR1 as KGHSH and CDR2 as LQKENI. The CDR3 DNA follows: TGTGCCAGCTCACCCCCATACAGGGTGGATGAGCAGTTCTTC. Its protein product is CASSPPYRVDEQFF.

The V and J genes are TRBV11-2 and TRBJ1-2; TRBD1 might be the D (5 bases). V was shortened by 1 base and J by 3 bases, with 18 bases between the two germline ends. The CDR3 spans 17 residues. Germline V lookup: CDR1 SGHAT, CDR2 FQNNGV. The CDR3 DNA reads TGTGCCAGCAGCTTAGGTTCTAGGGGTACGTGGGACTATGGCTACACCTTC. Translating it yields CASSLGSRGTWDYGYTF.

The CDR3 protein is CASRGQINEKLFF. In DNA, the CDR3 is TGCGCCAGCAGGGGACAGATTAATGAAAAACTGTTTTTT. V usage is TRBV5-1 and J usage is TRBJ1-4, with 7 bases fitting TRBD1. V lost 5 bases and J lost 4; bases outside the gene matches: 2. Looked up from germline, CDR1 is SGHRS and CDR2 is YFSETQ. The CDR3 totals 13 residues. Looking up the rest from reference TRBV5-1 and TRBJ1-4 gives the full variable domain: KAGVTQTPRYLIKTRGQQVTLSCSPISGHRSVSWYQQTPGQGLQFLFEYFSETQRNKGNFPGRFSGRQFSNSRSEMNVSTLELGDSALYLCASRGQINEKLFFGSGTQLSVL.

The chain is built from TRBV5-1 and TRBJ2-2, with D uncertain. V was cut by 4 bases and J by 6 bases, with 16 bases left in between. The CDR3 runs to 15 residues. The germline CDR1 and CDR2 sequences are SGHRS and YFSETQ. Here the CDR3 DNA reads TGCGCCAGCAGCCCCGGGCTCTCTGGCGCCGGGGAGCTGTTTTTT. It yields the protein CASSPGLSGAGELFF.

This chain connects TRBV4-1 to TRBJ1-4; D not certain. Deletions cut 3 bases from V and 3 bases from J, with 11 bases between. This CDR3 has 15 residues. Germline CDR1 is MGHRA and CDR2 is YSYEKL. CDR3 bases: TGCGCCAGCAGCCAGGTTGGGGTACCTAATGAAAAACTGTTTTTT. Residues: CASSQVGVPNEKLFF.

CDR3: CAISESRGRPEAFF. For the CDR3, the DNA is TGTGCCATCAGTGAGTCGAGAGGGAGACCTGAAGCTTTCTTT. V gene TRBV10-3 combines with J gene TRBJ1-1; no reliable D call. Germline values: CDR1 ENHRY, CDR2 SYGVKD. The CDR3 has 14 amino acids. The V gene lost 0 bases and the J gene lost 6 bases, with 11 bases spanning the gap.

The chain couples TRBV7-8 to TRBJ1-4, with D tentatively TRBD1 (5 bases). Per germline, CDR1 SGHVS and CDR2 FQNEAQ. Trimming removed 4 bases at V and 8 bases at J, with 17 bases between. The CDR3 consists of 15 residues. The CDR3 DNA reads as TGTGCCAGCAGCTACGGGACCCCGGCTAGGGAAAAACTGTTTTTT. It yields the protein CASSYGTPAREKLFF.

The rearrangement joins TRBV5-6 to TRBJ1-2; possible D gene TRBD1, 5 bases. The CDR3 length is 14 residues. Germline CDR1 reads SGHDT; CDR2 reads YYEEEE. V lost 2 bases and J lost 3, with 11 bases in between. CDR3 residues: CASSLEDTYYGYTF. In DNA, the CDR3 is TGTGCCAGCAGCTTAGAGGACACCTACTATGGCTACACCTTC. The variable domain in full, completed from reference TRBV5-6 and TRBJ1-2, reads DAGVTQSPTHLIKTRGQQVTLRCSPKSGHDTVSWYQQALGQGPQFIFQYYEEEERQRGNFPDRFSGHQFPNYSSELNVNALLLGDSALYLCASSLEDTYYGYTFGSGTRLTVV.

The V call is TRBV5-1, the J call TRBJ2-1; a possible D gene is TRBD2 (6 bases). V was trimmed by 4 bases and J by 0 bases, leaving 11 bases between them. The CDR3 runs to 15 residues. From germline, CDR1 is SGHRS and CDR2 YFSETQ. Here the CDR3 DNA reads TGCGCCAGCAGCCGGGACTCGAGCTCCTACAATGAGCAGTTCTTC. Its protein is CASSRDSSSYNEQFF.

The chain recombines TRBV19 with TRBJ2-7; maybe TRBD1 (8 bases). The CDR3 contains 17 residues. Germline values: CDR1 LNHDA, CDR2 SQIVND (reference sequence). V dropped 4 bases and J dropped 3 bases, with 22 bases sitting between them. CDR3 in amino acids: CASSTRGVGTGGYEQYF. Written as DNA, the CDR3 is TGTGCCAGTAGTACTCGGGGGGTCGGGACAGGAGGCTACGAGCAGTACTTC.

The chain joins TRBV30 to TRBJ1-1, with a weak D call TRBD1 (5 bases). The CDR3 is 14 amino acids. The germline gives CDR1 GTSNPN, CDR2 SVGIG (reference sequence). The V end was cut by 7 bases, the J end by 8 bases, with 23 bases between. This chain's CDR3 is CAFSGGGSMIEAFF. The CDR3 DNA sequence: TGTGCCTTTTCCGGGGGGGGGTCGATGATAGAAGCTTTCTTT.

The J gene is TRBJ1-4, the V gene TRBV4-1; TRBD1 is a possible D gene (5 bases). The V gene lost 0 bases and the J gene lost 9 bases, with 14 bases spanning the gap. This CDR3 is built from 15 residues. In germline, CDR1 is MGHRA, CDR2 YSYEKL. The CDR3 nucleotides read TGCGCCAGCAGCCAAGAATCAGGGAAGATTAAAAAACTGTTTTTT. Amino acid sequence: CASSQESGKIKKLFF.

This sequence joins TRBV5-1 and TRBJ1-2; TRBD1 is a possible D gene (6 bases). V dropped 5 bases and J dropped 3 bases, with 17 bases sitting between them. The CDR3 sequence is 15 residues long. Germline V gene data show CDR1 as SGHRS and CDR2 as YFSETQ. The DNA of the CDR3 is TGCGCCAGCAGTTCCGGAGGGGGGGTTTACTATGGCTACACCTTC. It encodes CASSSGGGVYYGYTF.

The genes are TRBV7-9 and TRBJ2-3; no clear D gene. Germline assignment: CDR1 SEHNR and CDR2 FQNEAQ (reference sequence). The CDR3 has 14 amino acids. Trimming cost V 1 base and J 2 bases, with 7 bases left between them. The CDR3 is CASSLVPNTDTQYF. CDR3 in DNA: TGTGCCAGCAGCTTAGTTCCAAACACAGATACGCAGTATTTT.